The rows below give T cell receptor beta chains drawn from one sample of a study of cytomegalovirus exposure and HLA in healthy donors. Repertoires were generated with immunoSEQ multiplex PCR, while TCRdb's copy carries only in-frame clones and drops some. This sample has about 150,000 clones; around 86% occur once, and the top ten carry around 2.3%. Specimen: PBMCs. These receptors originate from a male donor in good health and CMV-seronegative. CDR3s include the opening cysteine and the closing phenylalanine or tryptophan. Fields, in order: D gene, J gene, V gene, clone size, CDR3 protein, CDR3 DNA. A D gene is named only where the DNA matches it firmly. Clone size is not always given. Where it is, it says once, few, many or a class for expanded clones.

>TRBD1|TRBJ2-5|TRBV28|-
CASSLQGLQETQYF
TGTGCCAGCAGTCTACAGGGGCTACAAGAGACCCAGTACTTC
>TRBD1|TRBJ1-1|TRBV7-9|-
CASSSGTGVNTEAFF
TGTGCCAGCAGCTCCGGGACAGGGGTGAACACTGAAGCTTTCTTT
>-|TRBJ2-1|TRBV2|-
CASRFGRRSGNEQFF
TGTGCCAGCAGGTTCGGACGGCGGTCGGGGAATGAGCAGTTCTTC
>TRBD1|TRBJ1-2|TRBV6-1|-
CASSHGQGGNYGYTF
TGTGCCAGCAGTCACGGACAGGGGGGAAACTATGGCTACACCTTC
>-|TRBJ1-5|TRBV10-3|-
CAISDSSYQPQHF
TGTGCCATCAGTGATAGTTCGTATCAGCCCCAGCATTTT
>TRBD2|TRBJ2-1|TRBV7-2|-
CASSSRGGTYNEQFF
TGTGCCAGCAGCTCCCGCGGGGGAACCTACAATGAGCAGTTCTTC
>TRBD1|TRBJ1-1|TRBV9|-
CASSGFSGTGHMNTEAFF
TGTGCCAGCAGCGGATTTTCCGGGACAGGGCACATGAACACTGAAGCTTTCTTT
>-|TRBJ1-5|TRBV19|-
CASSIGSSGNQPQHF
TGTGCCAGTAGTATAGGGAGTTCAGGCAATCAGCCCCAGCATTTT
>TRBD1|TRBJ2-3|TRBV29-1|-
CSAGTGTGGPDTQYF
TGCAGCGCCGGAACCGGGACAGGGGGACCAGATACGCAGTATTTT
>-|TRBJ1-1|TRBV7-9|once
CASSAISGDTEAFF
TGTGCCAGCAGCGCGATTTCCGGGGACACTGAAGCTTTCTTT
>-|TRBJ2-3|TRBV29-1|-
CSVSGSTDTQYF
TGCAGCGTTTCGGGTAGCACAGATACGCAGTATTTT
>-|TRBJ2-6|TRBV19|-
CASSIHGSSGANVLTF
TGTGCCAGTAGTATTCATGGGAGCTCTGGGGCCAACGTCCTGACTTTC
>-|TRBJ1-5|TRBV30|-
CAWSGQNQPQHF
TGTGCCTGGAGTGGACAGAATCAGCCCCAGCATTTT
>TRBD2|TRBJ2-2|TRBV6-5|-
CAIASGGHTGELFF
TGTGCCATCGCTAGCGGGGGTCACACCGGGGAGCTGTTTTTT
>-|TRBJ2-7|TRBV6-5|few
CASKNQGFEQYF
TGTGCCAGCAAAAACCAGGGGTTCGAGCAGTACTTC
>TRBD1|TRBJ1-2|TRBV4-1|-
CASSQHQTGNYGYTF
TGCGCCAGCAGCCAACACCAGACAGGGAACTATGGCTACACCTTC
>-|TRBJ1-5|TRBV21-1|few
CASSKRGRLAQHF
TGTGCCAGCAGCAAACGGGGGAGACTTGCCCAGCATTTT